The sequence of this TCR beta chain was determined in a study of shared clonotypes between healthy human individuals. With regard to this clone: Its antigen is not known.

The CDR3 runs to 14 residues. With 5 bases removed from V and 0 bases from J, the gap between germline ends came to 5 bases. Germline assignment: CDR1 KGHSH and CDR2 LQKENI. Study findings and constraints: Few donors limited the genetic and exposure-history diversity represented.

Assay used: immunoSEQ multiplex PCR; TCRdb lists only in-frame clones, some missing. Among about 600,000 clones, around 78% were seen once, and the ten largest hold approximately 12%. The sample consisted of PBMCs. The chain combines TRBV18 with TRBJ2-6; D is undetermined. The sequence was obtained from a woman between 40 and 55 years old in good health. Some clones in this sample may be carry-over from other donors' samples. CDR3 DNA: TGTGCCAGCTCATCTTTCTCTGGGGCCAACGTCCTGACTTTC. Its protein product is CASSSFSGANVLTF.